Presented here are 24 T cell receptor beta chains from one specimen sequenced in a study of Ad26.COV2.S vaccination and SARS-CoV-2 variants. The treatment: around 19 received Ad26.COV2.S at low or high dose, single or two shots; about 5 received placebo; per-sample allocation not given. Specimen acquisition occurred on day 63 following the initial vaccine or placebo injection. The table came from immunoSEQ multiplex PCR; TCRdb's copy has only in-frame clones and leaves some out. The sample has roughly 450,000 clones; 80% to 95% are singletons. Source: peripheral blood, taken in a trial of Ad26.COV2.S vaccine versus placebo. All receptors derive from a person aged 18 to 59 who received the Ad26.COV2.S COVID-19 vaccine or a placebo.

The chain couples TRBV30 to TRBJ2-1, with D tentatively TRBD2 (6 bases). Trimming took 0 bases from V and 8 from J, leaving 8 bases between them. The CDR3 is made up of 12 amino acids. Germline CDR1 is GTSNPN and CDR2 is SVGIG (reference sequence). The CDR3 loop reads CAWSVGGDEQFF. The CDR3 region has the DNA TGTGCCTGGAGTGTTGGAGGGGATGAGCAGTTCTTC.

This clone was detected only once. This chain connects TRBV19 to TRBJ1-1, with 7 bases lining up with TRBD1. J gave up 4 bases and V 0 bases, and 8 bases lay outside the gene matches. The CDR3 is 16 residues long. CDR1 and CDR2 from the germline V gene are LNHDA and SQIVND (reference sequence). The DNA for the CDR3 is TGTGCCAGTAGTATAGATCTATGGGCAGGGGGCACTGAAGCTTTCTTT. Its translation: CASSIDLWAGGTEAFF.

The rearrangement links TRBV19 to TRBJ1-2; TRBD1 matches at 7 bases. The CDR3 sequence is 14 residues long. Germline V lookup: CDR1 LNHDA, CDR2 SQIVND (reference sequence). V was clipped by 4 bases and J by 4 bases; unmatched bases: 6. DNA of the CDR3: TGTGCCAGTAGTACAACAGGGGCCGTCTATGGCTACACCTTC. Residues: CASSTTGAVYGYTF.

The V gene is TRBV4-3, the J gene TRBJ2-1; 9 bases agree with TRBD2. The CDR3 is made up of 16 amino acids. With V trimmed by 3 bases and J by 5 bases, 8 bases remained unmatched. Per the germline V gene, CDR1 is LGHNA and CDR2 is YSLEER. The CDR3 DNA follows: TGCGCCAGCAGCCACCATGCGAGACTAGCGGACAATGAGCAGTTCTTC. It encodes CASSHHARLADNEQFF.

The V gene is TRBV19, the J gene TRBJ1-1; 7 nucleotides align to TRBD1. The CDR3 has 14 amino acids. Looked up from germline, CDR1 is LNHDA and CDR2 is SQIVND (reference sequence). Trimming at V came to 8 bases and at J to 5 bases, leaving 11 bases not matched to a gene. CDR3 in DNA: TGTGCCAGTCATAACAGGGGTGGTGGAACTGAAGCTTTCTTT. Amino acids: CASHNRGGGTEAFF.

Here the CDR3 DNA reads TGCAGCGTTGCTCGGACAGGTCGCACTGAAGCTTTCTTT. Translation gives CSVARTGRTEAFF. V is TRBV29-1 and J is TRBJ1-1; 7 nucleotides agree with TRBD1. The length of the CDR3 is 13 residues. V shed 4 bases and J 4 bases; nucleotides not matched to a gene: 6. In germline, CDR1 is SQVTM, CDR2 ANQGSEA. The variable domain in full, completed from reference TRBV29-1 and TRBJ1-1, reads SAVISQKPSRDICQRGTSLTIQCQVDSQVTMMFWYRQQPGQSLTLIATANQGSEATYESGFVIDKFPISRPNLTFSTLTVSNMSPEDSSIYLCSVARTGRTEAFFGQGTRLTVV.

Concerning this clone itself: This CDR3 is also generated by other DNA sequences in the sample. The chain combines TRBV11-3 with TRBJ1-1; no reliable D call. Germline CDR1 SGHNT, CDR2 YENEEA. Trimming left V 5 bases short and J 1 base short, with 8 bases between. The CDR3 length is 13 residues. The CDR3 sequence: CASSVRGNTEAFF. DNA for the CDR3: TGTGCCAGCAGCGTTCGGGGGAACACTGAAGCTTTCTTT.

The gene calls are TRBV9 and TRBJ2-3, with 8 bases matching TRBD2. The CDR3 sequence is 15 residues long. Germline CDR1 is SGDLS and CDR2 is YYNGEE. J lost 6 bases, V lost 0 bases, and 6 bases had no gene match. CDR3 sequence reads: CASSVVAGGGDTQYF. CDR3 bases: TGTGCCAGCAGCGTAGTTGCGGGAGGAGGGGATACGCAGTATTTT.

The chain employs TRBV19 and TRBJ2-1; D not resolved. Trimming cost V 3 bases and J 6 bases, with 15 bases left between them. Germline loops: CDR1 LNHDA, CDR2 SQIVND (reference sequence). The CDR3 loop spans 15 amino acids. For the CDR3, the DNA is TGTGCCAGTAGTATGCGGCCGCTAGGCCCCAATGAGCAGTTCTTC. This codes for CASSMRPLGPNEQFF.

CDR3 coding DNA: TGTGCCAGCAGCGGGGGATCCGGGACTAGCGGCGTGTTGTCGCAGTATTTT. This codes for CASSGGSGTSGVLSQYF. The rearrangement joins TRBV5-4 to TRBJ2-3; the match to TRBD2 covers 11 bases. The germline CDR1 and CDR2 sequences are SGHNT and YYREEE (reference sequence). The CDR3 runs 17 residues. The V and J ends lost 4 bases and 10 bases, in that order; junction bases with no gene match: 17.

This clone showed up just a few times. V usage is TRBV25-1 and J usage is TRBJ2-7; D not certain. V was cut by 6 bases and J by 2 bases, with 14 bases left in between. This CDR3 is built from 14 residues. Germline-derived CDR1 and CDR2 are MGHDK and SYGVNS. The DNA of the CDR3 is TGTGCCAGCAGACATTGGCGGAACCCCTACGAGCAGTACTTC. Translation gives CASRHWRNPYEQYF.

The V call is TRBV28, the J call TRBJ1-4, with D perhaps matching TRBD1 (6 bases). The CDR3 length is 14 residues. The germline V gene has CDR1 MDHEN and CDR2 SYDVKM. V lost 5 bases to trimming and J lost 8 bases, with 15 bases between them. CDR3 bases: TGTGCCAGCAGTACCCCTCAGGGGAGGGAAAAACTGTTTTTT. As protein: CASSTPQGREKLFF.

The genes are TRBV18 and TRBJ2-7, with D perhaps matching TRBD2 (7 bases). Trimming cost V 1 base and J 2 bases, with 15 bases left between them. CDR3 length: 16 amino acids. The germline CDR1 and CDR2 sequences are KGHSH and LQKENI. The CDR3 protein is CASSPLGGAQTYEQYF. In nucleotides, the CDR3 is TGTGCCAGCTCACCACTAGGGGGGGCGCAAACCTACGAGCAGTACTTC.

V is TRBV20-1 and J is TRBJ2-7; D may correspond to TRBD1 or TRBD2 (5 bases each). The CDR3 is 17 amino acids. The V end was cut by 3 bases, the J end by 2 bases, with 23 bases between. CDR1 DFQATT and CDR2 SNEGSKA come from the germline V gene (reference sequence). CDR3 protein: CSASRDHTWGGAYEQYF. CDR3 DNA sequence: TGCAGTGCTAGTCGGGACCATACTTGGGGTGGTGCCTACGAGCAGTACTTC.

The chain combines TRBV4-3 with TRBJ2-1; D remains unclear. The germline gives CDR1 LGHNA, CDR2 YSLEER. Trimming took off 0 bases at V and 7 bases at J, with 10 bases between the two ends. This CDR3 has 14 residues. CDR3 nucleotide sequence: TGCGCCAGCAGCCAAGATTACACCGAGAATGAGCAGTTCTTC. Translation: CASSQDYTENEQFF.

V gene TRBV18 combines with J gene TRBJ1-2; D ambiguous. From germline, CDR1 is KGHSH and CDR2 LQKENI. This CDR3 is 15 amino acids long. Trimming removed 1 base from V and 2 bases from J, with 11 bases in between. The CDR3 protein is CASSPLVTENYGYTF. Here the CDR3 DNA reads TGTGCCAGCTCACCACTGGTAACGGAGAACTATGGCTACACCTTC.

This chain uses TRBV27 with TRBJ2-7, with a weak D call TRBD1 (5 bases). V lost 5 bases to trimming and J lost 4 bases, with 12 bases between them. Per germline, CDR1 MNHEY and CDR2 SMNVEV (reference sequence). This CDR3 has 13 residues. The CDR3 spells CASSPFRDYEQYF. CDR3 nucleotides: TGTGCCAGCAGTCCATTCAGGGATTACGAGCAGTACTTC.

This clone appeared a single time. The chain links TRBV30 to TRBJ2-6, with TRBD1 as a possible D gene (5 bases). V lost 7 bases to trimming and J lost 2 bases, with 12 bases between them. This CDR3 spans 14 amino acids. Germline CDR1 GTSNPN, CDR2 SVGIG (reference sequence). CDR3 DNA sequence: TGTGCCTTCACCTTAGGGGCTGGGGCCAACGTCCTGACTTTC. Residues: CAFTLGAGANVLTF.

This rearrangement joins TRBV6-6 to TRBJ2-7; TRBD2 is a possible D gene (6 bases). Germline lookup yields CDR1 MNHNY and CDR2 SVGAGI (reference sequence). V lost 2 bases and J 7 bases, leaving 12 bases between the germline ends. The CDR3 has 13 residues. The CDR3 reads CASSYGGIREQYF. DNA of the CDR3: TGTGCCAGCAGTTACGGAGGGATTAGGGAGCAGTACTTC.

Remarks on this clone: The junction departs from the called germline gene at one end, perhaps through a read error. The chain links TRBV30 to TRBJ1-5; TRBD1 matches 10 bases. The germline V gene has CDR1 GTSNPN and CDR2 SVGIG (reference sequence). This CDR3 is 16 amino acids long. In nucleotides, the CDR3 is TGTGCCTGGAGCGATCACCGGGACAGGGGCAACCAGCCCCAGCATTTT. It translates to CAWSDHRDRGNQPQHF.

This clone came up a few times. The CDR3 region is CASSLGFGSYEQYF. The CDR3 nucleotides are TGCGCCAGCAGCCTTGGGTTCGGCTCCTACGAGCAGTACTTC. The chain recombines TRBV4-3 with TRBJ2-7; no definite D call. In germline, CDR1 is LGHNA, CDR2 YSLEER. The CDR3 totals 14 residues. V lost 4 bases, J lost 0 bases, and 10 bases lay in between.

The chain links TRBV19 to TRBJ2-7, with TRBD2 matching 11 bases. With 9 bases clipped from V and 3 bases from J, the junction kept 10 bases outside the gene matches. The germline gives CDR1 LNHDA, CDR2 SQIVND (reference sequence). There are 15 residues in the CDR3. CDR3 DNA: TGTGCCAGCGGGACTAGCGGTGCTCCATACTACGAGCAGTACTTC. This translates into CASGTSGAPYYEQYF. Combining the CDR3 with reference TRBV19 and TRBJ2-7 gives the whole variable domain DGGITQSPKYLFRKEGQNVTLSCEQNLNHDAMYWYRQDPGQGLRLIYYSQIVNDFQKGDIAEGYSVSREKKESFPLTVTSAQKNPTAFYLCASGTSGAPYYEQYFGPGTRLTVT.

The chain is built from TRBV7-2 and TRBJ2-3; D is undetermined. V was trimmed by 1 base and J by 2 bases, leaving 7 bases between them. Germline V CDR1 and CDR2: SGHTA, FQGNSA. The CDR3 runs 14 residues. The CDR3 DNA reads TGTGCCAGCAGCTTAGTTGTCCACACAGATACGCAGTATTTT. It translates to CASSLVVHTDTQYF.

This clone was counted a single time. The chain carries TRBV29-1 and TRBJ2-7, with TRBD1 as a possible D gene (6 bases). In germline, CDR1 is SQVTM, CDR2 ANQGSEA. V lost 5 bases and J lost 0, with 17 bases in between. CDR3 length equals 15 residues. CDR3: CSVTWTAAFSYEQYF. CDR3 nucleotide sequence: TGCAGCGTTACTTGGACAGCCGCCTTCTCCTACGAGCAGTACTTC.